The present TCR beta chain was sequenced within a study of blood T cell repertoires in COVID-19. On the study more broadly: Spain, Italy and the United States supplied samples that represented acute and convalescent COVID-19. The cDNA or gDNA used as material had been derived from T cells, B-cell-depleted T cells, or PBMCs.

In the authors' workflow: How many nucleated cells were present was estimated from reference gene primer amplification. The data were produced by immunoSEQ multiplex PCR, yet TCRdb's version contains in-frame clones alone and is incomplete. D and trimming come from the DNA, and the V and J calls and clone size come from that table. The data hold more than 50,000 clones, with 85% to 90% observed a single time. With V trimmed by 3 bases and J by 4 bases, 3 bases remained unmatched. The length of the CDR3 is 13 residues. The germline V gene encodes CDR1 MDHEN and CDR2 SYDVKM. The TCR originated in a human donor in a cohort sampled during active COVID-19. Specimen: peripheral blood. This sequence joins TRBV28 and TRBJ2-7; 7 positions match TRBD1. This CDR3 reads CASSLTGWYEQYF. The CDR3 DNA reads TGTGCCAGCAGTTTGACAGGGTGGTACGAGCAGTACTTC.